Presented here are 15 T cell receptor beta chains from one specimen sequenced in a study of blood T cells in healthy people across ages. A second PCR of about 7 to 12 cycles used a sample-barcoded 5' primer and a J-beta primer mix. One entry per CDR3 protein results from TCRdb running MiXCR on the 5' RACE reads. The table shows around 1.5 million distinct CDR3 sequences, with approximately 32% occurring only once. The sample taken for sequencing was blood. The source is a woman in her twenties or thirties in good health.

This clonotype was observed a few times. The CDR3 is CASSQAGGEVEQFF. The DNA for the CDR3 is TGTGCCAGCAGCCAAGCGGGGGGCGAAGTTGAGCAGTTCTTC. This chain uses TRBV3-1 with TRBJ2-1; possibly TRBD2 for D (7 bases). The CDR3 is made up of 14 amino acids. Germline-derived CDR1 and CDR2 are LGHDT and YNNKEL (reference sequence). The V end was cut by 1 base, the J end by 9 bases, with 13 bases between.

The chain recombines TRBV21-1 with TRBJ1-5; TRBD1 is taken as the D call from the table, unchecked against the DNA. TRBV21-1 is reported as a pseudogene. The CDR3 is 15 residues long. The CDR3 DNA sequence: TGTGCCAGCAGCGTGAGACAGGGAGGCGAGCAGCCCCAGCATTTT. Amino acid sequence: CASSVRQGGEQPQHF.

V gene TRBV12-3 or TRBV12-4 combines with J gene TRBJ2-3; D ambiguous. The CDR3 is made up of 14 amino acids. Trimming took 5 bases from V and 4 from J, leaving 13 bases between them. CDR3 residues: CASSPPGRPDTQYF. The CDR3 DNA reads as TGTGCCAGCAGTCCGCCGGGTCGGCCAGATACGCAGTATTTT.

In its sample, this clonotype was seen a few times. This rearrangement joins TRBV12-3 or TRBV12-4 to TRBJ2-2; 12 nucleotides line up with TRBD2. J was trimmed by 1 base and V by 6 bases; bases with no gene match: 0. This CDR3 contains 15 residues. As DNA, the CDR3 is TGTGCCAGCAGGACTAGCGGGAGGAACACCGGGGAGCTGTTTTTT. Its translation is CASRTSGRNTGELFF.

The rearrangement joins TRBV7-9 to TRBJ2-1; D not resolved. Trimming cost V 5 bases and J 6 bases, with 11 bases left between them. This CDR3 comprises 13 residues. Germline CDR1 SEHNR, CDR2 FQNEAQ (reference sequence). The CDR3 nucleotides read TGTGCCAGCAGCCCACCCTGGTCCAATGAGCAGTTCTTC. Amino acids: CASSPPWSNEQFF.

As concerns this clonotype: This may stem from a read error, because a much larger clone lies one nucleotide away. This chain links TRBV29-1 with TRBJ2-3; D unresolved. The CDR3 sequence is 14 residues long. Trimming pared 8 bases from V and 0 bases from J, leaving 15 bases between. Germline assignment: CDR1 SQVTM and CDR2 ANQGSEA. This CDR3 reads CSLASGLSTDTQYF. CDR3 in DNA: TGCAGCCTGGCATCAGGATTAAGCACAGATACGCAGTATTTT.

The count of this clonotype is one. The rearrangement links TRBV5-1 to TRBJ2-7; the D gene could be TRBD1 or TRBD2 (5 bases each). Trimming cost V 7 bases and J 3 bases, with 14 bases left between them. Germline V gene data show CDR1 as SGHRS and CDR2 as YFSETQ. This CDR3 is 13 amino acids long. For the CDR3, the DNA is TGCGCCAGCGGGACGGGATATCACTACGAGCAGTACTTC. Translating gives CASGTGYHYEQYF.

J is TRBJ1-1 and V is TRBV15, with D unresolved. Deletions cut 0 bases from V and 1 base from J, with 6 bases between. The germline CDR1 and CDR2 sequences are LNHNV and YYDKDF (reference sequence). The CDR3 runs to 14 residues. This CDR3 is CATSRDPQNTEAFF. In DNA form, the CDR3 reads TGTGCCACCAGCAGAGACCCACAGAACACTGAAGCTTTCTTT.

This clonotype was recorded at least ten times. The chain is built from TRBV7-9 and TRBJ2-3, with 8 bases matching TRBD1. Per germline, CDR1 SEHNR and CDR2 FQNEAQ (reference sequence). Trimming at V came to 3 bases and at J to 0 bases, leaving 2 bases not matched to a gene. This CDR3 is built from 15 residues. CDR3 amino acids: CASSLTGDSTDTQYF. The DNA of the CDR3 is TGTGCCAGCAGCTTGACAGGGGATAGCACAGATACGCAGTATTTT.

This clonotype was seen at least ten times. The chain combines TRBV12-3 or TRBV12-4 with TRBJ2-7, with TRBD2 matching 7 bases. The CDR3 totals 11 residues. The junction had 2 bases not matched to a gene; V was cut back by 6 bases and J by 6 bases. The CDR3: CASSPGGEQYF. DNA of the CDR3: TGTGCCAGCAGCCCGGGGGGCGAGCAGTACTTC.

This chain uses TRBV7-2 with TRBJ2-1; D may be TRBD1 or TRBD2 (5 bases each). CDR1 is SGHTA, CDR2 FQGNSA, per germline. Between the trimmed V and J ends, which lost 3 bases and 0 bases, there was a span of 9 bases. There are 15 residues in the CDR3. CDR3 sequence (DNA): TGTGCCAGCAGCTTGGAGGACAACTCCTACAATGAGCAGTTCTTC. Its translation is CASSLEDNSYNEQFF.

This clonotype was seen a handful of times. The V and J genes are TRBV27 and TRBJ2-1; possible D gene TRBD2, 5 bases. With 7 bases removed from V and 2 bases from J, the gap between germline ends came to 15 bases. The CDR3 has 15 residues. Germline lookup yields CDR1 MNHEY and CDR2 SMNVEV (reference sequence). In DNA, the CDR3 is TGTGCCAGCACCTCGGGGTCCACCGCCTACAATGAGCAGTTCTTC. Translated: CASTSGSTAYNEQFF.

This clonotype was recorded a few times. The CDR3 loop reads CASSLRRSGDRGDQPQHF. The CDR3 DNA follows: TGTGCCAGCAGCCTTCGTAGGTCGGGGGACAGGGGGGATCAGCCCCAGCATTTT. This chain joins TRBV3-1 and TRBJ1-5; 11 nucleotides line up with TRBD1. Trimming removed 4 bases from V and 5 bases from J; junction bases left unmatched: 13. Germline V gives CDR1 LGHDT, CDR2 YNNKEL (reference sequence). CDR3 length: 18 residues. Filled out from reference TRBV3-1 and TRBJ1-5, the complete variable domain reads DTAVSQTPKYLVTQMGNDKSIKCEQNLGHDTMYWYKQDSKKFLKIMFSYNNKELIINETVPNRFSPKSPDKAHLNLHINSLELGDSAVYFCASSLRRSGDRGDQPQHFGDGTRLSIL.

This clonotype has more than one count but fewer than ten. Sequence at one end of the junction differs from germline and may be a read error. This sequence joins TRBV20-1 and TRBJ2-5, with D perhaps being TRBD1 or TRBD2 (5 bases each). Germline lookup yields CDR1 DFQATT and CDR2 SNEGSKA (reference sequence). The CDR3 length is 15 residues. CDR3: CSAKGSGGPQATRYF. Written as DNA, the CDR3 is TGCAGTGCTAAGGGGAGCGGAGGACCACAAGCGACCCGGTACTTC.

Only a few counts were recorded for this clonotype. The gene calls are TRBV12-3 or TRBV12-4 and TRBJ2-2; 10 bases fit TRBD1. The junction had 4 bases not matched to a gene; V was cut back by 4 bases and J by 5 bases. This CDR3 has 15 residues. CDR3: CASSSGTGATGELFF. The CDR3 coding sequence is TGTGCCAGCAGTTCCGGGACAGGGGCAACCGGGGAGCTGTTTTTT.